This is a list of T cell receptor beta chains from one sample in a study of OX40 agonist ivuxolimab in advanced cancers. Sequencing was performed with immunoSEQ multiplex PCR; in TCRdb, only in-frame clones are kept and a portion is missing. The table lists tens of thousands of clones, 90% to 95% of them singletons. The specimen comprised CD4+ or CD8+ T cells sorted from blood, sampled in a trial of the OX40 agonist ivuxolimab. All receptors derive from an adult with an advanced solid tumor such as melanoma, head and neck, liver or kidney cancer. Both conserved end residues are part of each CDR3. D genes are given only for firm matches. Clone size is stated in some rows and not others, as once, few, many or a class when expanded.

v_gene	d_gene	abundance	j_gene	CDR3aa	CDR3nt
TRBV6-6	.	.	TRBJ2-7	CASSYSGSYEQYF	TGTGCCAGCAGTTACTCGGGATCTTACGAGCAGTACTTC
TRBV13	.	.	TRBJ1-1	CASSLDLSAFF	TGTGCCAGCAGCCTCGACCTCTCAGCTTTCTTT
TRBV12-2	.	.	TRBJ2-6	CASRRMKTPHKVGSTQSRANVLTF	TGTGCAAGTCGCCGTATGAAGACTCCACACAAAGTCGGGTCCACACAAAGTCGGGCCAACGTCCTGACTTTC
TRBV14	.	few	TRBJ1-2	CASSAQGEGYTF	TGTGCCAGCAGCGCCCAGGGTGAGGGCTACACCTTC
TRBV19	.	.	TRBJ2-7	CASSITSGAYEQYF	TGTGCCAGTAGTATAACAAGCGGCGCCTACGAGCAGTACTTC
TRBV4-3	.	.	TRBJ1-1	CASSQDQWRTEAFF	TGCGCCAGCAGCCAAGATCAGTGGCGGACTGAAGCTTTCTTT
TRBV4-2	.	.	TRBJ2-1	CASSQEVGPPGGNEQFF	TGTGCCAGCAGCCAAGAGGTGGGTCCCCCGGGCGGCAATGAGCAGTTCTTC
TRBV19	.	.	TRBJ2-2	CASSISGAGELFF	TGTGCCAGTAGTATCTCGGGCGCCGGGGAGCTGTTTTTT
TRBV13	.	.	TRBJ1-2	CASSPGAGSYGYTF	TGTGCCAGCAGCCCCGGGGCAGGGTCTTATGGCTACACCTTC
TRBV6-1	TRBD1	.	TRBJ1-2	CASRTGFDGYTF	TGTGCCAGCAGGACAGGGTTCGATGGCTACACCTTC
TRBV20-1	.	.	TRBJ2-2	CSAWDTGELFF	TGCAGTGCCTGGGATACCGGGGAGCTGTTTTTT
TRBV5-3	TRBD1	.	TRBJ2-3	CARSLEGTEGDTQYF	TGTGCCAGAAGCTTGGAAGGGACAGAAGGGGATACGCAGTATTTT
TRBV7-9	.	.	TRBJ2-2	CASRQVDRVTGELFF	TGTGCCAGCCGTCAGGTGGACAGAGTCACCGGGGAGCTGTTTTTT
TRBV29-1	.	.	TRBJ2-7	CSVLNLGAYEQYF	TGCAGCGTTTTGAATCTTGGGGCCTACGAGCAGTACTTC
TRBV7-8	.	.	TRBJ2-5	CASSLSGGETQYF	TGTGCCAGCAGCTTATCGGGTGGAGAGACCCAGTACTTC
TRBV27	.	.	TRBJ2-7	CASSFYDSPHEQYF	TGTGCCAGCAGTTTCTACGACAGCCCCCACGAGCAGTACTTC
TRBV27	.	.	TRBJ1-6	CASSPYRDGDLHF	TGTGCCAGCAGTCCTTACAGGGACGGGGACCTCCACTTT
TRBV28	.	.	TRBJ1-3	CASSLVFLPGDSGNTIYF	TGTGCCAGCAGTTTGGTATTTCTCCCAGGGGACTCTGGAAACACCATATATTTT
TRBV28	.	.	TRBJ1-1	CASSLPSAGTEAFF	TGTGCCAGCAGTTTACCTTCGGCAGGGACTGAAGCTTTCTTT
TRBV4-1	.	.	TRBJ1-1	CASSETPNTEAFF	TGCGCCAGCAGCGAGACACCGAACACTGAAGCTTTCTTT
TRBV6-1	.	.	TRBJ1-3	CASSDSSGNTIYF	TGTGCCAGCAGTGACAGCTCTGGAAACACCATATATTTT
TRBV15	TRBD2	.	TRBJ2-3	CATSTAGVRDTQYF	TGTGCCACCAGTACAGCGGGGGTACGAGATACGCAGTATTTT
TRBV27	TRBD1	.	TRBJ2-1	CASSFRGLNNEQFF	TGTGCCAGCAGTTTCAGGGGGCTAAACAATGAGCAGTTCTTC
TRBV11-2	TRBD1	.	TRBJ2-7	CASSYRDRFTYEQYF	TGTGCCAGCAGTTACCGGGACAGATTTACCTACGAGCAGTACTTC
TRBV21-1	.	.	TRBJ1-5	CASSKKFRGSPDQPQHF	TGTGCCAGCAGCAAAAAATTTAGGGGCAGCCCGGATCAGCCCCAGCATTTT
TRBV15	.	.	TRBJ1-5	CATSSTGNSNQPQHF	TGTGCCACCAGCAGTACAGGGAATAGCAATCAGCCCCAGCATTTT
TRBV19	.	.	TRBJ2-7	CASTQDTTYEQYF	TGTGCCAGTACCCAGGACACTACCTACGAGCAGTACTTC
TRBV7-9	.	.	TRBJ2-1	CASSSRGEYNEQFF	TGTGCCAGCAGCTCTAGGGGGGAATACAATGAGCAGTTCTTC